The rows below give T cell receptor beta chains drawn from one sample of a study of tumor-infiltrating lymphocytes in primary liver carcinoma. TCRdb re-called the multiplex PCR reads through MiXCR, storing one row per CDR3 protein. This sample yields roughly 20,000 distinct CDR3 sequences, of which around three quarters are seen a single time; roughly 40% belongs to the top ten. Sequencing was done on a sample of liver tumor tissue from sampling region 4. Receptor source: a woman in her 30s with primary liver carcinoma and hepatitis B virus infection. Both conserved end residues are part of each CDR3. D genes are given only for firm matches. The size field is filled for only some rows; it gives once, few, many or a size class.

v_call,d_call,j_call,cdr3_length,clone_size,cdr3_aa,cdr3_nt
TRBV6-1,-,TRBJ1-6,13,many,CASRTADNSPLHF,TGTGCCAGCAGGACCGCCGATAATTCACCCCTCCACTTT
TRBV28,-,TRBJ1-5,13,once,CAIMWGSDGPQHF,TGTGCCATCATGTGGGGCTCGGATGGTCCCCAGCATTTT
TRBV2,-,TRBJ2-1,13,-,CAGLVNSYNEQFF,TGTGCCGGTCTAGTCAACTCCTACAATGAGCAGTTTTTT
TRBV28,-,TRBJ2-2,13,-,CASSLSGSEKLFF,TGTGCCAGCAGTTTGAGCGGAAGCGAGAAGCTGTTTTTT
TRBV20-1,-,TRBJ1-5,14,many,CSASLTGRNQPQHF,TGCAGTGCTAGCCTAACAGGGAGAAATCAGCCCCAGCATTTT
TRBV6-2/TRBV6-3,TRBD2,TRBJ2-2,17,-,CASSYPPGEGGTEELFF,TGTGCCAGCAGTTACCCCCCCGGGGAGGGAGGCACAGAGGAGCTGTTTTTT
TRBV11-1,-,TRBJ1-1,14,-,CASSYGEGYTEAFF,TGTGCCAGCAGCTACGGAGAGGGCTACACTGAAGCTTTCTTT
TRBV6-5,-,TRBJ2-7,15,-,CARSYHRHGGYEQYF,TGTGCCAGGAGTTACCATCGGCACGGGGGTTACGAGCAGTACTTC
TRBV4-3,TRBD1,TRBJ2-7,15,large,CASSQDRWTGREQYF,TGCGCCAGCAGCCAAGATCGATGGACAGGGCGGGAGCAGTACTTC
TRBV6-6,-,TRBJ2-3,17,-,CAGSYQTGAGRTDTQYF,TGTGCCGGCAGTTACCAGACCGGAGCTGGACGCACAGATACGCAGTATTTT
TRBV11-1,-,TRBJ2-2,16,-,CAGSRVMVEVSGELFF,TGTGCCGGCAGCAGGGTTATGGTGGAAGTGTCCGGGGAGCTGTTTTTT
TRBV7-8,-,TRBJ2-7,18,-,CASSSGRGLTMSSCEQYF,TGTGCCAGCAGCTCGGGTCGCGGTCTTACTATGAGCTCCTGCGAGCAGTATTTC
TRBV5-4,-,TRBJ2-3,17,-,CASSVDGHSPPTDTHYF,TGTGCCAGCAGCGTAGACGGACACTCTCCACCTACAGATACGCATTATTTT
TRBV6-5,TRBD1,TRBJ2-2,15,-,CASSPRTGFTGKLFF,TGCGCCAGCAGTCCGCGGACAGGGTTCACCGGGAAGCTGTTCTTT
TRBV7-2,-,TRBJ2-7,14,-,CASSPRCSTCEQYF,TGTGCCAGCAGCCCCCGCTGCTCCACGTGCGAGCAGTACTTC
TRBV6-5,TRBD2,TRBJ2-1,15,once,CASSWTSASYNAPLF,TGTGCCAGCAGTTGGACTAGCGCGTCCTACAATGCGCCGCTCTTC
TRBV5-4,-,TRBJ1-1,13,-,CASGLTERTEAFF,TGTGCCAGCGGCTTAACAGAGAGAACTGAAGCTTTCTTT
TRBV5-1,-,TRBJ2-1,15,many,CASSLEPGWANEQFF,TGCGCCAGCAGCTTGGAGCCAGGGTGGGCCAATGAGCAGTTCTTC
TRBV11-2,-,TRBJ2-2,16,-,CASSPDRQLNTGELFF,TGTGCCAGCAGCCCCGATCGCCAATTAAACACAGGGGAGCTGTTTTTT
TRBV4-3,-,TRBJ2-1,16,-,CASRQDAGSSYNEQFF,TGCGCCAGCAGGCAAGATGCTGGAAGCTCCTACAATGAACAGTTCTTC
TRBV4-3,TRBD2,TRBJ2-2,19,once,CASSVLARVPRSNTGELFF,TGCGCCAGTAGCGTACTAGCGAGAGTGCCCCGTTCGAACACCGGGGAGCTGTTTTTT
TRBV29-1,-,TRBJ2-1,17,-,CSVGGAWGLPSYIELFF,TGCAGCGTTGGGGGGGCCTGGGGACTACCTTCCTACATTGAGCTGTTCTTC
TRBV4-2,-,TRBJ2-1,18,-,CASGQVVSVRSSYDEQLF,TGTGCCAGCGGCCAAGTAGTGAGCGTCCGAAGCTCCTACGATGAGCAGCTCTTC
TRBV11-1,-,TRBJ2-7,14,-,CASSLATGAYEQYF,TGTGCCAGCAGCTTAGCTACTGGGGCCTACGAGCAATACTTC
TRBV6-2/TRBV6-3,-,TRBJ2-1,17,-,CASRQPGLLYRYNEQFF,TGTGCCAGCCGACAACCCGGGCTGCTTTACCGATACAATGAGCAGTTCTTC
TRBV11-2,-,TRBJ2-3,16,-,CDSSPRETPSTDTKYF,TGTGACAGCAGCCCGAGGGAGACGCCGAGCACAGATACGAAGTATTTT
TRBV11-3,-,TRBJ2-1,17,-,CASSLDLAVSSYNEQLF,TGTGCCAGCAGCTTAGATCTGGCAGTTAGCTCCTACAATGAGCAGTTATTC
TRBV29-1,-,TRBJ1-2,12,-,CSVVHWGGGHAF,TGCAGCGTTGTCCATTGGGGTGGTGGCCACGCCTTC
TRBV4-1,-,TRBJ2-3,18,-,CAGSQLGMVAEDSDTQYF,TGCGCCGGCAGCCAATTAGGCATGGTAGCTGAGGACTCGGATACGCAGTATTTT
TRBV7-9,TRBD2,TRBJ2-3,16,-,CASNLLLAGATDTQYF,TGCGCCAGCAACCTATTACTAGCGGGAGCCACAGATACGCAATATTTT
TRBV4-3,TRBD2,TRBJ2-7,18,once,CAGSQTVTGGHISYEHYF,TGCGCCGGCAGCCAAACTGTGACGGGGGGTCACATCAGCTACGAGCACTACTTC
TRBV4-1,-,TRBJ2-4,15,-,CGSSQDRLPQNIQYF,TGTGGCAGCAGCCAAGATCGGCTACCTCAAAACATTCAGTACTTC
TRBV11-3,-,TRBJ2-3,14,-,CANSLDGSTGTQYF,TGTGCCAACAGCTTAGATGGGTCCACAGGTACGCAGTATTTT
TRBV25-1,TRBD1,TRBJ2-2,15,-,CASSGRQGVTGKLFF,TGTGCCAGTAGTGGAAGACAGGGGGTTACCGGGAAGCTGTTTTTT
TRBV4-3,-,TRBJ2-7,14,-,CASSRTVLSNEQYF,TGCGCCAGTAGCCGCACTGTCCTTTCCAACGAGCAGTACTTC
TRBV7-9,TRBD2,TRBJ2-7,17,-,CASGSPAGGRASYEQYF,TGTGCCAGCGGCTCACCGGCGGGGGGGCGAGCTTCATACGAACAGTACTTC
TRBV7-3,TRBD2,TRBJ2-3,12,many,CASSLGGNTQYF,TGTGCCAGCAGCTTGGGGGGGAATACGCAGTATTTT
TRBV29-1,-,TRBJ1-2,12,-,CSIVHWGGCYTF,TGTAGCATTGTCCATTGGGGTGGCTGCTACACCTTC
TRBV7-9,-,TRBJ2-1,15,-,CASSLGSRSIHEQFF,TGTGCCAGCAGCTTAGGTAGCAGGAGTATACATGAGCAGTTCTTC
TRBV12-5,-,TRBJ2-7,15,few,CASGLEGGVPYEQYF,TGTGCTAGTGGCTTGGAGGGGGGTGTCCCCTACGAGCAGTACTTC
TRBV11-2,-,TRBJ2-7,11,once,CASGPASELYF,TGTGCCAGCGGTCCAGCCAGTGAGCTGTACTTT
TRBV4-3,-,TRBJ2-7,15,-,CASNQDFPVSNEQYF,TGCGCCAGCAACCAAGATTTTCCAGTGTCCAACGAGCAGTACTTC
TRBV7-9,TRBD2,TRBJ2-7,16,many,CASSHTLEREGFEQYF,TGTGCCAGCAGCCACACACTAGAGCGGGAGGGTTTCGAGCAGTACTTC
TRBV7-9,-,TRBJ2-2,16,-,CASSFGPGLKPGELFF,TGTGCCAGCAGCTTCGGACCGGGCCTCAAACCCGGGGAGCTGTTTTTT
TRBV7-9,TRBD2,TRBJ2-3,17,-,CASSIDRGRAIRDTQYF,TGTGCCAGCAGCATAGATCGTGGGAGGGCAATCCGAGATACGCAGTATTTT
TRBV11-2,-,TRBJ2-3,16,-,CASSRTRQEGGDTQYF,TGTGCTAGCAGCCGGACGCGACAGGAAGGGGGAGATACGCAGTATTTT
TRBV7-3,TRBD1,TRBJ1-4,13,many,CASSLGQGQKLFF,TGTGCCAGCAGCTTAGGACAGGGTCAAAAACTGTTTTTT
TRBV29-1,-,TRBJ1-2,11,few,CGVVVGNAYTF,TGCGGCGTTGTGGTGGGAAATGCCTACACCTTC
TRBV4-2,-,TRBJ2-7,18,-,CTCSQEHPGQGGPREQYF,TGTACCTGCAGCCAGGAACACCCAGGTCAGGGGGGACCGCGCGAGCAGTACTTC
TRBV11-2,-,TRBJ2-7,15,-,CARSLGVSGSYEQYF,TGTGCCAGAAGCTTAGGAGTTAGCGGTTCATACGAGCAGTATTTC
TRBV11-2,TRBD1,TRBJ2-2,16,-,CASMSQGAPDTGELFF,TGTGCCAGCATGTCACAGGGGGCTCCGGACACCGGGGAGCTGTTTTTT
TRBV4-3,-,TRBJ2-1,14,-,CASNRTELGNEQFF,TGCGCCAGCAACCGCACAGAGTTGGGCAATGAGCAGTTCTTC
TRBV5-1,-,TRBJ2-1,16,-,CASSPLGISSYNEHFF,TGCGCCAGCAGTCCTCTGGGCATCAGCTCCTACAACGAGCATTTCTTC
TRBV30,TRBD1,TRBJ2-1,16,-,CAWSVRTGVSYNEQFF,TGTGCCTGGAGTGTGAGAACAGGGGTCTCCTACAATGAGCAGTTCTTC
TRBV12-3/TRBV12-4,TRBD2,TRBJ2-1,17,many,CASSLPGSGSTPNEQFF,TGTGCCAGCAGTTTACCCGGGAGCGGGAGTACCCCCAATGAGCAGTTCTTC